The rows below give T cell receptor beta chains drawn from one sample of a study of blood T cell repertoires in COVID-19. The data were produced by immunoSEQ multiplex PCR, yet TCRdb's version contains in-frame clones alone and is incomplete. This sample has 190,000 or so clones, with 70% to 85% found just once. The sequencing sample was made of peripheral blood. These receptors came from a human donor with acute or convalescent COVID-19. The donor label of this sample is uncertain. Each CDR3 is given with its conserved first and last residue. A D gene is named only where the DNA matches it firmly. Only some rows state a clone size, as once, few, many or a class for expanded clones.

J | V | D | size | DNA | CDR3
TRBJ2-4 | TRBV30 | NA | NA | TGTGCCTGGAGTGTACTGACAGCCGAAAACATTCAGTACTTC | CAWSVLTAENIQYF
TRBJ1-4 | TRBV5-1 | NA | NA | TGCGCCAGCAGCTCCACAGGGTATACTAATGAAAAACTGTTTTTT | CASSSTGYTNEKLFF
TRBJ2-4 | TRBV29-1 | NA | NA | TGCAGCGTACGAGATGTTGCCAAAAACATTCAGTACTTC | CSVRDVAKNIQYF
TRBJ1-5 | TRBV19 | NA | few | TGTGCCAGTAGTTTTACAGGGTGGGGCAATCAGCCCCAGCATTTT | CASSFTGWGNQPQHF
TRBJ1-5 | TRBV12-3/TRBV12-4 | NA | NA | TGTGCCAGCACCCGGGAGGGTGGTCAGCCCCAGCATTTT | CASTREGGQPQHF
TRBJ1-3 | TRBV6-5 | NA | NA | TGTGCCAGCAGTTACTCGACAAACTCTGGAAACACCATATATTTT | CASSYSTNSGNTIYF
TRBJ1-1 | TRBV6-6 | TRBD1 | NA | TGTGCCAGCTCCCGGGACAGGGGGACCTCTGAAGCTTTCTTT | CASSRDRGTSEAFF
TRBJ2-3 | TRBV29-1 | TRBD1 | NA | TGCAGCGTTGCCCGACAGGGGAGCACAGATACGCAGTATTTT | CSVARQGSTDTQYF
TRBJ2-7 | TRBV3-1/TRBV3-2 | NA | NA | TGTGCCAGCAGCCAAGATTTTGCGGGACCCTACGAGCAGTACTTC | CASSQDFAGPYEQYF
TRBJ2-7 | TRBV28 | TRBD2 | NA | TGTGCCAGTAATAGCGGGAATAGGGGGGAGCAGTACTTC | CASNSGNRGEQYF
TRBJ1-2 | TRBV29-1 | TRBD1 | NA | TGCAGCGCCATTATACCGGGACAGGGGGCCTATGGCTACACCTTC | CSAIIPGQGAYGYTF
TRBJ2-1 | TRBV30 | TRBD2 | NA | TGTGCCGGTAATTCAGCGGGAGGTTCCTACAATGAGCAGTTCTTC | CAGNSAGGSYNEQFF
TRBJ2-2 | TRBV9 | TRBD1 | NA | TGTGCCAGCACCCTTACCGGGACAGGGAACACCGGGGAGCTGTTTTTT | CASTLTGTGNTGELFF
TRBJ2-7 | TRBV5-1 | TRBD1 | NA | TGCGCCAGCAGCTTGGGGACAGGGATCGCCTACGAGCAGTACTTC | CASSLGTGIAYEQYF
TRBJ2-5 | TRBV5-6 | TRBD1 | NA | TGTGCCAGCAGCCTCCAGGGGGCCGAAGAGACCCAGTACTTC | CASSLQGAEETQYF
TRBJ2-3 | TRBV4-1 | TRBD2 | NA | TGCGCCAGCAGCCAAGACCCCGCGGGAGTGGATGCAGATACGCAGTATTTT | CASSQDPAGVDADTQYF
TRBJ2-2 | TRBV28 | TRBD2 | many | TGTGCCAGCAGGGCACTAGCGGAGATCCGGAACACCGGGGAGCTGTTTTTT | CASRALAEIRNTGELFF
TRBJ2-7 | TRBV28 | NA | few | TGTGCCAGCAGCTACCTTGGGGGGAAAACCTACGAGCAGTACTTC | CASSYLGGKTYEQYF